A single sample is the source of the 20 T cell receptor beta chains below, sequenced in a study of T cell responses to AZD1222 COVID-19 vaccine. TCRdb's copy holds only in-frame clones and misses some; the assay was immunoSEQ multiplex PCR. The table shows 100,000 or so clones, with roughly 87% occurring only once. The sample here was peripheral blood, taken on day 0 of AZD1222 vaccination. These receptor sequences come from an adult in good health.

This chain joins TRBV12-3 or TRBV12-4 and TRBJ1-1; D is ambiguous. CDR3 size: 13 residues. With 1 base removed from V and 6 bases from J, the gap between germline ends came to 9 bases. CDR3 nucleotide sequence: TGTGCCAGCAGTTTAGAGGATTCTCCTGAAGCTTTCTTT. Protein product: CASSLEDSPEAFF.

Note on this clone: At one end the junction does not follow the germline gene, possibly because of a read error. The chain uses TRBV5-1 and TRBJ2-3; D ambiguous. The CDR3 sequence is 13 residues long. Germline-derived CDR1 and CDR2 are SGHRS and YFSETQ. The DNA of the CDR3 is TGTGCCAGCAGCTTGGGTAGCACAGATACGCAGTATTTT. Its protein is CASSLGSTDTQYF.

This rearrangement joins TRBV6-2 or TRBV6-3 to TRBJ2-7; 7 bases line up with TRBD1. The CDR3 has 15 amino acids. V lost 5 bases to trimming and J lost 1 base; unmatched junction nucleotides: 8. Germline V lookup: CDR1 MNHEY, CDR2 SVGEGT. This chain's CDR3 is CASSILRQGSYEQYF. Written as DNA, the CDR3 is TGTGCCAGCAGTATTCTCAGACAGGGTTCCTACGAGCAGTACTTC.

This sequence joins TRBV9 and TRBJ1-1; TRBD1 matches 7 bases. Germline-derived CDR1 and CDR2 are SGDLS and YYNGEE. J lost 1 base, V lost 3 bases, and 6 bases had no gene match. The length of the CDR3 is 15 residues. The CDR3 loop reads CASSGGGPRNTEAFF. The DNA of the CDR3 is TGTGCCAGCAGCGGAGGGGGCCCCAGGAACACTGAAGCTTTCTTT.

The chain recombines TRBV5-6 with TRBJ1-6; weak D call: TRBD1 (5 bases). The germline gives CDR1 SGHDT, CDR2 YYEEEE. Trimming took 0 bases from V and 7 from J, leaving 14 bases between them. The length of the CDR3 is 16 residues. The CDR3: CASSLAYGGRNSPLHF. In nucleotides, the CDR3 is TGTGCCAGCAGCTTGGCTTACGGGGGTCGGAATTCACCCCTCCACTTT. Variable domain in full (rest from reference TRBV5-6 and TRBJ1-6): DAGVTQSPTHLIKTRGQQVTLRCSPKSGHDTVSWYQQALGQGPQFIFQYYEEEERQRGNFPDRFSGHQFPNYSSELNVNALLLGDSALYLCASSLAYGGRNSPLHFGNGTRLTVT.

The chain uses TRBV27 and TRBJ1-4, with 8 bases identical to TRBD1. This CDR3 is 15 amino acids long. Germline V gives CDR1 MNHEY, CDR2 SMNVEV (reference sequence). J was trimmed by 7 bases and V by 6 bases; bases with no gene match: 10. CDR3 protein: CASSTLPGGTEKLFF. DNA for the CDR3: TGTGCCAGCAGCACATTACCAGGGGGCACTGAAAAACTGTTTTTT.

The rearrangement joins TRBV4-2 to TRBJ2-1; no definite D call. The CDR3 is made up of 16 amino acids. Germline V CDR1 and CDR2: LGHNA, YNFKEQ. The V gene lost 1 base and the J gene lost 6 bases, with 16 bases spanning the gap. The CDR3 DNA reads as TGTGCCAGCAGCCAAGCCCTTGCCACTGGTTCCAATGAGCAGTTCTTC. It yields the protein CASSQALATGSNEQFF.

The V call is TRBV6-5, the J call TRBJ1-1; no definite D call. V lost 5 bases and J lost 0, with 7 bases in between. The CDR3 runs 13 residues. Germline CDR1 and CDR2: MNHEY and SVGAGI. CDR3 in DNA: TGTGCCAGCAGTCCTGTCCTGAACACTGAAGCTTTCTTT. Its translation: CASSPVLNTEAFF.

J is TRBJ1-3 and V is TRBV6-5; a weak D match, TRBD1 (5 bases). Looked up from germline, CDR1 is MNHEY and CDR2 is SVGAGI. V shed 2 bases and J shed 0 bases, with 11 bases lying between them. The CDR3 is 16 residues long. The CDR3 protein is CASSYRQGFSGNTIYF. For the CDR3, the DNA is TGTGCCAGCAGTTACAGGCAGGGTTTCTCTGGAAACACCATATATTTT.

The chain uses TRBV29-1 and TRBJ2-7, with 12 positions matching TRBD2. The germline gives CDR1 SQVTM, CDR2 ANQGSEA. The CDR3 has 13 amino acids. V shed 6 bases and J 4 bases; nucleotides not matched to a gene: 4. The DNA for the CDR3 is TGCAGCGTCGGACTAGCGGGGTTATACGAGCAGTACTTC. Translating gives CSVGLAGLYEQYF.

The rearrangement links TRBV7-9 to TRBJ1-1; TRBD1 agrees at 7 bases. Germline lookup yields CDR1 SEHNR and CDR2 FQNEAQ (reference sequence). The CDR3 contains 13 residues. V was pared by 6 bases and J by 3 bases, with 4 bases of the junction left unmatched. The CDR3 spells CASSFTGDTEAFF. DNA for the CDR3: TGTGCCAGCAGTTTTACAGGGGACACTGAAGCTTTCTTT.

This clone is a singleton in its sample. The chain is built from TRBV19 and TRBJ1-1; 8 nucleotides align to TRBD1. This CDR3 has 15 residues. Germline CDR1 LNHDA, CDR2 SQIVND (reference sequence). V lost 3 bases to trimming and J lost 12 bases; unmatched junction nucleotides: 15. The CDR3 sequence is CASSMGPVDRAYPFF. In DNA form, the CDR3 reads TGTGCCAGTAGTATGGGTCCCGTGGACAGGGCCTATCCTTTCTTT. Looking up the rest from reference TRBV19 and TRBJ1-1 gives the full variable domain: DGGITQSPKYLFRKEGQNVTLSCEQNLNHDAMYWYRQDPGQGLRLIYYSQIVNDFQKGDIAEGYSVSREKKESFPLTVTSAQKNPTAFYLCASSMGPVDRAYPFFGQGTRLTVV.

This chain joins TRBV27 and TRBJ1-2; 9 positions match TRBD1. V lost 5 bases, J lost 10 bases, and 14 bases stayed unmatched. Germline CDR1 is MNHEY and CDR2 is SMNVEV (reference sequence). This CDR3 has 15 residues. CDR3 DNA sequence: TGTGCCAGCAGTGCACTCCGGGACAGGGAAGTTGCCTACACCTTC. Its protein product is CASSALRDREVAYTF.

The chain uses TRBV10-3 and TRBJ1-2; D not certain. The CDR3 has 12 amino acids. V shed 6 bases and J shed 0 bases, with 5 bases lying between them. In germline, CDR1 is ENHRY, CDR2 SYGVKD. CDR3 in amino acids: CAIRRANYGYTF. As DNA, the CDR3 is TGTGCCATCAGGAGGGCTAACTATGGCTACACCTTC.

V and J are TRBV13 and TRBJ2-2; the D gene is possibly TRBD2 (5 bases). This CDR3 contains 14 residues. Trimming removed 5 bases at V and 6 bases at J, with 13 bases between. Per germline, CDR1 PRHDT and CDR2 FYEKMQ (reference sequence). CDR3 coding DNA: TGTGCCAGCAGCCCCTCCCGGGGTCCCGGGGAGCTGTTTTTT. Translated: CASSPSRGPGELFF.

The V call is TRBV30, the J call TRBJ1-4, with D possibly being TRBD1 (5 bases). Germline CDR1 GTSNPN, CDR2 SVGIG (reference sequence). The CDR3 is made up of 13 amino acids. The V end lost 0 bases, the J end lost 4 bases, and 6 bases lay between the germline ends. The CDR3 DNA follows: TGTGCCTGGAGTGTAGGGGATAATGAAAAACTGTTTTTT. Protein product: CAWSVGDNEKLFF.

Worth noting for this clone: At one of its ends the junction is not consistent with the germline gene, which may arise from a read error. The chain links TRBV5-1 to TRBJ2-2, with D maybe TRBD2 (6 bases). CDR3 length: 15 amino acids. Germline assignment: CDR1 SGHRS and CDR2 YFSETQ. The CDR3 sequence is CASSSGLSNTGELFF. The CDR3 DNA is TGTGCCAGCAGCTCGGGACTGTCGAACACCGGGGAGCTGTTTTTT.

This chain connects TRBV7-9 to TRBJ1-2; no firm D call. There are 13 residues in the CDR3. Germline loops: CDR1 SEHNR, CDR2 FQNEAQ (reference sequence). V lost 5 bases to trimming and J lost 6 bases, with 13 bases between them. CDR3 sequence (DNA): TGTGCCAGCAGCCGGCCGGGGATGGATGGCTACACCTTC. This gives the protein CASSRPGMDGYTF.

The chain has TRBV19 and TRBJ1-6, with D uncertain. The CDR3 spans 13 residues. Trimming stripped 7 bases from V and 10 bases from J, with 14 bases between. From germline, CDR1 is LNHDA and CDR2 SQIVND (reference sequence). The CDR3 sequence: CASMGRSGSPLHF. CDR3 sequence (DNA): TGTGCCAGTATGGGCAGGAGCGGGTCACCCCTCCACTTT.

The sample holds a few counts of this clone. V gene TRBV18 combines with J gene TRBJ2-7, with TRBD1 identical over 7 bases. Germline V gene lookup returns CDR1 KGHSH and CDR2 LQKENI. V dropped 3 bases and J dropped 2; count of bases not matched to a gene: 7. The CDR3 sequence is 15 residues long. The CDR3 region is CASSPRQGTPYEQYF. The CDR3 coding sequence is TGTGCCAGCTCACCGAGACAGGGAACTCCCTACGAGCAGTACTTC.